This TCR beta chain came from a study of T-cell reconstitution after alpha-beta-depleted transplantation in children. A library of TCRbeta sequences, prepared with unique molecular identifiers, was generated. Via MiXCR, TCRdb re-called the PCR reads, giving one row per CDR3 protein. The sample gives around 87,000 distinct CDR3 sequences, 7.5% to 9.5% of which show up once; roughly 7% is in the top ten. Sequenced here: PBMCs from the stem cell graft donor, sampled from the stem cell graft. This receptor was obtained from a human donor who donated a stem cell graft to a child with congenital amegakaryocytic thrombocytopenia.

The CDR3 nucleotides are TGCAGTGCTAGATCCAGGGCCTATGGCTACACCTTC. Amino acid sequence: CSARSRAYGYTF. The chain uses TRBV20-1 and TRBJ1-2; TRBD1 is a possible D gene (5 bases). The CDR3 has 12 amino acids. V lost 2 bases and J lost 4, with 8 bases in between. The germline V gene has CDR1 DFQATT and CDR2 SNEGSKA (reference sequence).